This TCR beta chain originates from a study of OX40 agonist ivuxolimab in advanced cancers. Data came from immunoSEQ multiplex PCR; TCRdb stores just in-frame clones and leaves some out. Among about 50,000 clones listed, over 65% were seen once. CDR3 length: 13 amino acids. V lost 5 bases to trimming and J lost 6 bases, with 11 bases between them. Looked up from germline, CDR1 is LNHDA and CDR2 is SQIVND (reference sequence). Sequenced material: CD4+ or CD8+ T cells sorted from blood, taken in a trial of the OX40 agonist ivuxolimab. V is TRBV19 and J is TRBJ1-3; D gene unclear. The receptor comes from an adult with an advanced solid tumor such as melanoma, head and neck, liver or kidney cancer. Here the CDR3 DNA reads TGTGCCAGTAGTCTTCCAGAGGCAAACACCATATATTTT. It translates to CASSLPEANTIYF.